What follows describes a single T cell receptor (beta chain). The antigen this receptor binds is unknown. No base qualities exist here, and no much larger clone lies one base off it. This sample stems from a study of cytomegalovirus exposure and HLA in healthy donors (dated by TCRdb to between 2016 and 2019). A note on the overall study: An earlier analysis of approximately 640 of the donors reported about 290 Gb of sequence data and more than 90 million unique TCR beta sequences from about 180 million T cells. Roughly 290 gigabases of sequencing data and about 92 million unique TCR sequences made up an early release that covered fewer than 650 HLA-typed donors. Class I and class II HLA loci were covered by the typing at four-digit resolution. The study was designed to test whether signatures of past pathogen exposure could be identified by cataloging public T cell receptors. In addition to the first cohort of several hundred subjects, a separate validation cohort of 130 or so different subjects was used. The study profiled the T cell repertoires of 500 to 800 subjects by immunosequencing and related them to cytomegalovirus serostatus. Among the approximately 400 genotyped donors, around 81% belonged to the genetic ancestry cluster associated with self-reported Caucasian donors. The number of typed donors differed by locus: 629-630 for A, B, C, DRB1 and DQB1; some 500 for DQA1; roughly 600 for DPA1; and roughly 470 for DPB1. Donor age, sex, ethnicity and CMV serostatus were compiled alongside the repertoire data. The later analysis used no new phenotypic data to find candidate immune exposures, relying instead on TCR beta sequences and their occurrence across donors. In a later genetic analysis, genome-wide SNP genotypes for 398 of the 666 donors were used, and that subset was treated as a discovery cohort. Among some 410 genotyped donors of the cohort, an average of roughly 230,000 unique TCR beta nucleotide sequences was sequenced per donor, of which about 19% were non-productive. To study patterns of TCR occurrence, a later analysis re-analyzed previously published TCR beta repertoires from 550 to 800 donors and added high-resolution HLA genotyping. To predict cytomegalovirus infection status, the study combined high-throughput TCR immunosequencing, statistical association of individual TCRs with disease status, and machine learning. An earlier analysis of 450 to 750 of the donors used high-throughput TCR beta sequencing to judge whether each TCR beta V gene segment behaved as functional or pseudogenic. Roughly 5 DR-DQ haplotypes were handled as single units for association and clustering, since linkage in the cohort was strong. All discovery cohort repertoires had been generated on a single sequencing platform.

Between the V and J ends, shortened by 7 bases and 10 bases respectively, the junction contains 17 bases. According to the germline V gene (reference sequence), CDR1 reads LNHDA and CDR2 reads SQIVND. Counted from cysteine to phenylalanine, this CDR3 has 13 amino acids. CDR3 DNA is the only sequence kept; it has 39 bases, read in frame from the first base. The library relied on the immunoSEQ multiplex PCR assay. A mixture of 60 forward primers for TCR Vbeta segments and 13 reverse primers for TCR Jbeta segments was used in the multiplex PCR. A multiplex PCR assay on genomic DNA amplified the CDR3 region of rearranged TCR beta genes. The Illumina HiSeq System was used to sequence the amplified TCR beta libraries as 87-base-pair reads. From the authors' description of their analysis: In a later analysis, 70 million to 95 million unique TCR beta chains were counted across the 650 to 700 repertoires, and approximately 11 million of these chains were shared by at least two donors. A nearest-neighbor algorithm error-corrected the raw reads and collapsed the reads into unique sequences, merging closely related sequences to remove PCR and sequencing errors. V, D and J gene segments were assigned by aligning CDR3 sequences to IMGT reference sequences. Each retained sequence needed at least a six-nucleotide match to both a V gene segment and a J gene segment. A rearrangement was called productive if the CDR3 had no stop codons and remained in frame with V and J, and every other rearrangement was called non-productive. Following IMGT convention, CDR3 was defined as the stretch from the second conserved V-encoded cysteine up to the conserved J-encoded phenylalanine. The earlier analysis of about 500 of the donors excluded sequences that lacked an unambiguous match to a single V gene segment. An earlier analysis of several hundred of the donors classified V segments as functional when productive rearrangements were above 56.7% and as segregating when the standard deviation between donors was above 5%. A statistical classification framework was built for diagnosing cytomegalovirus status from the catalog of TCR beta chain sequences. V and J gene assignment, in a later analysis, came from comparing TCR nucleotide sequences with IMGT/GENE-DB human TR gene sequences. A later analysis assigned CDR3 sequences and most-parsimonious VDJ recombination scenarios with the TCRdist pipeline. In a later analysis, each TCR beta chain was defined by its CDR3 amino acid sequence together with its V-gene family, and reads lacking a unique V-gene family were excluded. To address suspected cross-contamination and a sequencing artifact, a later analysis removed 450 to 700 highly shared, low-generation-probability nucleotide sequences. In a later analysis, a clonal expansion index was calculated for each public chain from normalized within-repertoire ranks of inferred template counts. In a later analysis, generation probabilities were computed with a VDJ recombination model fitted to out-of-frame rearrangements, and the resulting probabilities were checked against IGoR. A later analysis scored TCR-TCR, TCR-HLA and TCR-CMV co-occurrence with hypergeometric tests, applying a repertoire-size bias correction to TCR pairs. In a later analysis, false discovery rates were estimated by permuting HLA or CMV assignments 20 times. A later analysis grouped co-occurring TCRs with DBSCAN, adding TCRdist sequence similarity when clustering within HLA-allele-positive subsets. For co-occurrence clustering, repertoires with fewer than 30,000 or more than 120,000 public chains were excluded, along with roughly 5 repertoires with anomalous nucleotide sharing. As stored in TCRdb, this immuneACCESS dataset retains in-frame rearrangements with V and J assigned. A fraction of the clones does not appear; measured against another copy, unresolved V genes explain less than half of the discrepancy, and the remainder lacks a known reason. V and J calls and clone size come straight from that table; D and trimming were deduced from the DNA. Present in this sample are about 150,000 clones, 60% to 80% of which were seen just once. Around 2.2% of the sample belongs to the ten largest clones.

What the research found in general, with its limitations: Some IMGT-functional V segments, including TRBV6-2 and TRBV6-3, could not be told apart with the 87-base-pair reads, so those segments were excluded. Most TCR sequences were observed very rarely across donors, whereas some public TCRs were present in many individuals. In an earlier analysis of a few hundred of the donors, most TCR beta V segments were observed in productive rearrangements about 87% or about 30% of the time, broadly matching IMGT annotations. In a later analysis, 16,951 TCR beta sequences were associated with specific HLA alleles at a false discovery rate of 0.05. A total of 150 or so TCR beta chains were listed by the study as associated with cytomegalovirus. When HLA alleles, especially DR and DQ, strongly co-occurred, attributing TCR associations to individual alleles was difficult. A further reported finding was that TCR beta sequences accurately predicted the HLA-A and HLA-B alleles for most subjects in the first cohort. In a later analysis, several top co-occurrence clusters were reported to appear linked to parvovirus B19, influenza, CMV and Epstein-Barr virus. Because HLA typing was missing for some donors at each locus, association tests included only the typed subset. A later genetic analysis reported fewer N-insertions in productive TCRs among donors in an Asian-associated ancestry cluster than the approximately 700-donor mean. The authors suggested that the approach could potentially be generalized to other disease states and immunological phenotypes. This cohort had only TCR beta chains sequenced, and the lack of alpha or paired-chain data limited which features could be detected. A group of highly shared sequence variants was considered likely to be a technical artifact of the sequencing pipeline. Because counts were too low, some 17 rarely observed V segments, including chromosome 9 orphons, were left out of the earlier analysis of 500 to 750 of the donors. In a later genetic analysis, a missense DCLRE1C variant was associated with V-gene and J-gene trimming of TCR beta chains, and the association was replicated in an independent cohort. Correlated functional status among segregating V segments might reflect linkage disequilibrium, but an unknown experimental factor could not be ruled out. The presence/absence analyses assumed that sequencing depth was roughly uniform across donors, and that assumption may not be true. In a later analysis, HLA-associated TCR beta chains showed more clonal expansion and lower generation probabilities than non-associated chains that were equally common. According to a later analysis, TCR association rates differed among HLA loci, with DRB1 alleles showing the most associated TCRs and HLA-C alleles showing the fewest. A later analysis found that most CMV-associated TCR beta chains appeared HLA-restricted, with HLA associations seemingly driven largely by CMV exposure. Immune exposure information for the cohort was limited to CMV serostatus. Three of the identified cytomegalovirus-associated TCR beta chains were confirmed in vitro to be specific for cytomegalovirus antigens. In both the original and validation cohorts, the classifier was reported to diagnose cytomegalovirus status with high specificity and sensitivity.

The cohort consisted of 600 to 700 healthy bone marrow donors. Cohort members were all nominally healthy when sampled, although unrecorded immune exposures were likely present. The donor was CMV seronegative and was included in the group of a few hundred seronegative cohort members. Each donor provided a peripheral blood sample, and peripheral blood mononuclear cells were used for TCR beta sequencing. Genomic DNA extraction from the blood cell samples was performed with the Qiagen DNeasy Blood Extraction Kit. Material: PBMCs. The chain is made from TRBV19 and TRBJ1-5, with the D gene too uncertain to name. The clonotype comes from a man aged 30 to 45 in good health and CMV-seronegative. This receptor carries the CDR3 CASTTRAGDPQHF. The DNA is TGTGCCAGTACTACTAGAGCGGGAGATCCCCAGCATTTT. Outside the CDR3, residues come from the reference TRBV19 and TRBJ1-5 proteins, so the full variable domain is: DGGITQSPKYLFRKEGQNVTLSCEQNLNHDAMYWYRQDPGQGLRLIYYSQIVNDFQKGDIAEGYSVSREKKESFPLTVTSAQKNPTAFYLCASTTRAGDPQHFGDGTRLSIL.